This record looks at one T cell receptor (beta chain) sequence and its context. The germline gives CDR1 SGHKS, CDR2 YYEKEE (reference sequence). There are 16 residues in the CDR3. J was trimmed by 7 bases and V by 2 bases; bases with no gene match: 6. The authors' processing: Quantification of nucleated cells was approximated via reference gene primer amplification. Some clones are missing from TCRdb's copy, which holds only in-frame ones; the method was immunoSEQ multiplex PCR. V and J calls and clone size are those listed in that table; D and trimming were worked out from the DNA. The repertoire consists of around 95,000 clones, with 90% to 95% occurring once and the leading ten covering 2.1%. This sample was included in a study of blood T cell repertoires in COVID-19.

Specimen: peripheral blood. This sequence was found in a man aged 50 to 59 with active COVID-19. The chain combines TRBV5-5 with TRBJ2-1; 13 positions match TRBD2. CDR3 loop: CASSFRTSGSVNEQFF. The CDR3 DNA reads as TGTGCCAGCAGCTTCCGGACTAGCGGGAGTGTAAATGAGCAGTTCTTC.